What follows are 25 T cell receptor beta chains derived from one specimen sequenced in a study of blood T cell repertoires in COVID-19. Clones were read by immunoSEQ multiplex PCR, and TCRdb kept only the in-frame ones, dropping some. The sample has 40,000 or so clones, approximately 85% seen once. Sequenced sample: peripheral blood. The receptors were sampled from a human donor in a cohort sampled during active COVID-19.

This chain uses TRBV11-2 with TRBJ2-2; TRBD2 aligns across 11 bases. The V gene end was trimmed by 5 bases and the J gene end by 4 bases; junction bases not matched to a gene: 3. The CDR3 consists of 15 residues. CDR1 is SGHAT and CDR2 is FQNNGV in the germline V gene. CDR3 residues: CASSKGLAGTGELFF. The CDR3, as DNA: TGTGCCAGCAGCAAAGGACTAGCGGGCACCGGGGAGCTGTTTTTT.

This chain uses TRBV5-1 with TRBJ2-2; 9 bases agree with TRBD1. CDR1 and CDR2 (germline): SGHRS, YFSETQ. Trimming removed 5 bases from V and 6 bases from J; junction bases left unmatched: 8. The CDR3 extends over 15 amino acids. CDR3 protein: CASRPTGGASGELFF. CDR3 sequence (DNA): TGCGCCAGCAGGCCAACAGGGGGCGCGTCCGGGGAGCTGTTTTTT.

This chain connects TRBV5-1 to TRBJ2-7; D is uncertain. Between the trimmed V and J ends, which lost 1 base and 3 bases, there was a span of 11 bases. The CDR3 sequence is 14 residues long. Germline V gives CDR1 SGHRS, CDR2 YFSETQ. CDR3 coding DNA: TGCGCCAGCAGCTTGTCGAGTAGCTTCTACGAGCAGTACTTC. Translating gives CASSLSSSFYEQYF.

This chain connects TRBV19 to TRBJ2-7, with a weak D call TRBD1 (5 bases). The CDR3 has 15 amino acids. Trimming shortened V by 6 bases and J by 5 bases, and 20 bases separated the two germline ends. Germline-derived CDR1 and CDR2 are LNHDA and SQIVND (reference sequence). The CDR3 region is CASRAGFSGSHEQYF. The CDR3 region has the DNA TGTGCCAGTAGGGCAGGGTTTTCGGGTAGCCACGAGCAGTACTTC.

This chain joins TRBV6-6 and TRBJ1-2; 10 bases line up with TRBD1. Per germline, CDR1 MNHNY and CDR2 SVGAGI (reference sequence). The CDR3 totals 13 residues. The junction had 6 bases not matched to a gene; V was cut back by 6 bases and J by 8 bases. CDR3 DNA sequence: TGTGCCAGCAGCCGGGACAGGGGCTACGGCTACACCTTC. It encodes CASSRDRGYGYTF.

The table lists this clone with a few counts. The CDR3 reads CASSNLALYGYTF. The DNA of the CDR3 is TGTGCCAGCTCCAACCTGGCCCTCTATGGCTACACCTTC. The chain combines TRBV2 with TRBJ1-2; D remains unclear. This CDR3 is built from 13 residues. Germline-derived CDR1 and CDR2 are SNHLY and FYNNEI. V was pared by 8 bases and J by 4 bases, with 14 bases between. Full variable domain (rest looked up from reference TRBV2 and TRBJ1-2): EPEVTQTPSHQVTQMGQEVILRCVPISNHLYFYWYRQILGQKVEFLVSFYNNEISEKSEIFDDQFSVERPDGSNFTLKIRSTKLEDSAMYFCASSNLALYGYTFGSGTRLTVV.

The chain combines TRBV12-5 with TRBJ2-7; 10 bases match TRBD1. Germline V lookup: CDR1 LGHNT, CDR2 FRNRAP. The CDR3 loop spans 15 amino acids. Trimming cost V 6 bases and J 1 base; bases outside gene matches: 6. The CDR3 bases are TGTGCTAGTGGCCCTGGGGACAGGGGATCCTACGAGCAGTACTTC. Amino acid sequence: CASGPGDRGSYEQYF.

The table lists this clone with a few counts. The chain has TRBV7-9 and TRBJ2-2; D is uncertain. Trimming removed 0 bases from V and 5 bases from J, with 4 bases in between. The CDR3 loop spans 13 amino acids. CDR1 SEHNR and CDR2 FQNEAQ come from the germline V gene (reference sequence). The CDR3 protein is CASSLASTGELFF. CDR3 sequence (DNA): TGTGCCAGCAGCTTAGCTTCAACCGGGGAGCTGTTTTTT.

V usage is TRBV6-5 and J usage is TRBJ1-3; D call uncertain. The CDR3 runs to 14 residues. With 6 bases removed from V and 0 bases from J, the gap between germline ends came to 9 bases. In germline, CDR1 is MNHEY, CDR2 SVGAGI. The CDR3 nucleotides are TGTGCCAGCAGCCCACCGGGCTCTGGAAACACCATATATTTT. Its translation is CASSPPGSGNTIYF.

The chain employs TRBV7-2 and TRBJ1-2; tentative D call: TRBD1 (6 bases). The CDR3 totals 15 residues. In germline, CDR1 is SGHTA, CDR2 FQGNSA. The ends were cut back, 5 bases at V and 4 bases at J, with 17 bases in the middle. The CDR3 spells CASSLGGGASYGYTF. The CDR3 nucleotides are TGTGCCAGCAGCCTTGGTGGGGGCGCATCCTATGGCTACACCTTC. Combining the CDR3 with reference TRBV7-2 and TRBJ1-2 gives the whole variable domain GAGVSQSPSNKVTEKGKDVELRCDPISGHTALYWYRQSLGQGLEFLIYFQGNSAPDKSGLPSDRFSAERTGGSVSTLTIQRTQQEDSAVYLCASSLGGGASYGYTFGSGTRLTVV.

Turning to this clone: Compared with germline, one end of the junction differs, possibly owing to a read error. The rearrangement joins TRBV23-1 to TRBJ1-6; D is unresolved. TRBV23-1 has ORF status, its function being uncertain. This CDR3 spans 9 amino acids. CDR3 in DNA: TGCGCCAGCAGTCAACGGACTCGGTTT. Its translation is CASSQRTRF.

The gene calls are TRBV6-5 and TRBJ1-5, with 8 bases identical to TRBD1. With V trimmed by 4 bases and J by 4 bases, 3 bases remained unmatched. The V gene's germline CDR1 is MNHEY and CDR2 SVGAGI. The CDR3 spans 14 residues. CDR3 in amino acids: CASSSRQGNQPQHF. As DNA, the CDR3 is TGTGCCAGCAGTTCGCGACAGGGGAATCAGCCCCAGCATTTT.

This rearrangement joins TRBV9 to TRBJ2-3; 8 bases are a match to TRBD1. V lost 0 bases and J lost 5; bases outside the gene matches: 11. The CDR3 spans 17 residues. Germline CDR1 SGDLS, CDR2 YYNGEE. For the CDR3, the DNA is TGTGCCAGCAGCGTAGCTACGGGCAGGGGGCGTCGAGATACGCAGTATTTT. This codes for CASSVATGRGRRDTQYF.

This chain joins TRBV7-9 and TRBJ2-1, with 9 bases identical to TRBD1. Unmatched junction bases numbered 5, after V lost 5 bases and J lost 6 bases. Germline V gives CDR1 SEHNR, CDR2 FQNEAQ (reference sequence). This CDR3 contains 14 residues. CDR3 in DNA: TGTGCCAGCAGCGTGACAGGGGGTGGCAATGAGCAGTTCTTC. This codes for CASSVTGGGNEQFF.

The gene calls are TRBV7-6 and TRBJ2-2; D is unresolved. This CDR3 has 14 amino acids. Germline lookup yields CDR1 SGHVS and CDR2 FNYEAQ. The germline V and J ends were trimmed by 2 bases and 6 bases, with 10 bases remaining between them. The CDR3 sequence is CASSLSTRPGELFF. CDR3 sequence (DNA): TGTGCCAGCAGCTTAAGTACTCGCCCCGGGGAGCTGTTTTTT.

The chain is built from TRBV12-5 and TRBJ2-5, with 8 bases identical to TRBD2. CDR3 length equals 15 residues. With 4 bases clipped from V and 8 bases from J, the junction kept 12 bases outside the gene matches. Looked up from germline, CDR1 is LGHNT and CDR2 is FRNRAP. CDR3 DNA: TGTGCTAGTGGTTCGGGATTAGCGGGGCAGGGAACCCAGTACTTC. It yields the protein CASGSGLAGQGTQYF.

The chain has TRBV18 and TRBJ2-1, with TRBD1 matching over 8 bases. V was clipped by 3 bases and J by 15 bases; unmatched bases: 7. This CDR3 region has 12 residues. Germline CDR1 and CDR2: KGHSH and LQKENI. CDR3 sequence: CASSPAQGAMFF. The CDR3 DNA follows: TGTGCCAGCTCACCCGCCCAGGGGGCTATGTTCTTC.

The V and J genes are TRBV7-9 and TRBJ2-7, with 10 bases matching TRBD2. This CDR3 has 15 amino acids. Germline loops: CDR1 SEHNR, CDR2 FQNEAQ (reference sequence). The J segment lost 0 bases and the V segment lost 6 bases, leaving 5 bases of the junction unmatched. CDR3 sequence reads: CASSSSGGSSYEQYF. CDR3 sequence (DNA): TGTGCCAGCAGTTCTAGCGGGGGAAGCTCCTACGAGCAGTACTTC.

The rearrangement links TRBV6-5 to TRBJ2-2, with D possibly TRBD1 on 5 matching bases. V was cut by 8 bases and J by 6 bases, with 13 bases left in between. The CDR3 totals 13 residues. CDR1 MNHEY and CDR2 SVGAGI come from the germline V gene. The chain's CDR3 is CASSTTAPGELFF. The CDR3 coding sequence is TGTGCCAGCTCCACGACAGCCCCCGGGGAGCTGTTTTTT.

The V and J genes are TRBV4-1 and TRBJ2-7; 10 bases are a match to TRBD1. From germline, CDR1 is MGHRA and CDR2 YSYEKL. The CDR3 extends over 17 amino acids. The junction had 14 bases not matched to a gene; V was cut back by 1 base and J by 8 bases. The CDR3 DNA reads as TGCGCCAGCAGCCAAGGCCGGGACAGGGGCAACGCTCTCCAGCAGTACTTC. Its translation is CASSQGRDRGNALQQYF.

V and J are TRBV5-6 and TRBJ2-1; perhaps TRBD2 as D (5 bases). Trimming removed 0 bases at V and 8 bases at J, with 15 bases between. Germline loops: CDR1 SGHDT, CDR2 YYEEEE. This CDR3 is built from 15 residues. In nucleotides, the CDR3 is TGTGCCAGCAGCTTGGGTGGGGAGCGTGGCGATGAGCAGTTCTTC. It is translated as CASSLGGERGDEQFF.

V usage is TRBV5-1 and J usage is TRBJ1-6; TRBD1 aligns across 8 bases. CDR1 SGHRS and CDR2 YFSETQ come from the germline V gene. After removal of 4 bases from V and 7 bases from J, the junction contained 4 bases not matched to a gene. The CDR3 spans 14 residues. CDR3 nucleotide sequence: TGCGCCAGCAGCCCCGGACAGGGAAATTCACCCCTCCACTTT. Its protein is CASSPGQGNSPLHF.

The rearrangement joins TRBV19 to TRBJ1-2, with D maybe TRBD1 (5 bases). The CDR3 spans 12 residues. Looked up from germline, CDR1 is LNHDA and CDR2 is SQIVND (reference sequence). V lost 4 bases and J 3 bases, leaving 6 bases between the germline ends. CDR3: CASSTRDYGYTF. CDR3 nucleotides: TGTGCCAGTAGTACCAGGGACTATGGCTACACCTTC.

Of note for this clone: The junction and the germline gene differ at one end; a read error may be behind it. This chain joins TRBV6-1 and TRBJ1-1; 7 bases line up with TRBD1. The CDR3 has 14 amino acids. CDR1 and CDR2 from the germline V gene are MNHNS and SASEGT. The CDR3 loop is CASSEDRVRTEAFF. Written as DNA, the CDR3 is TGTGCCAGCAGCGAAGACAGGGTTCGAACTGAAGCTTTCTTT.

This chain connects TRBV6-5 to TRBJ2-7, with 7 bases identical to TRBD1. The CDR3 consists of 16 residues. After removal of 0 bases from V and 0 bases from J, the junction contained 5 bases not matched to a gene. Per germline, CDR1 MNHEY and CDR2 SVGAGI. The CDR3, as DNA: TGTGCCAGCAGTTACTCGAGGGACAGAAACTCCTACGAGCAGTACTTC. Its protein product is CASSYSRDRNSYEQYF.